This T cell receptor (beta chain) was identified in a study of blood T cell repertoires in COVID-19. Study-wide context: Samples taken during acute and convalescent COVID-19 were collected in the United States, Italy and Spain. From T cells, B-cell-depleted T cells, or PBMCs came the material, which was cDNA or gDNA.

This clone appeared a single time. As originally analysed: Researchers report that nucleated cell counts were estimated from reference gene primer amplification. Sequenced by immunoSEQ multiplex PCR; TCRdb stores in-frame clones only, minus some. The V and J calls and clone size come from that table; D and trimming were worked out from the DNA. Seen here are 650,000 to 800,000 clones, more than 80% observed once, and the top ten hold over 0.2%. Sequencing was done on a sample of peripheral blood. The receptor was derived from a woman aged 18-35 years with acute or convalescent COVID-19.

Here the CDR3 reads CAWTGRDRVYNEQFF. The DNA for the CDR3 is TGTGCCTGGACAGGAAGGGACAGGGTGTACAATGAGCAGTTCTTC. V usage is TRBV30 and J usage is TRBJ2-1; 9 bases are shared with TRBD1. This CDR3 region has 15 residues. Trimming cost V 4 bases and J 4 bases; bases outside gene matches: 8. Germline CDR1 reads GTSNPN; CDR2 reads SVGIG (reference sequence).